This TCR beta chain was observed in a study of prognosis after radiotherapy for stage I lung cancer. Study-level points and caveats: Tumor-specific reactivity of the expanded TCR clones remained undetermined.

Germline assignment: CDR1 MDHEN and CDR2 SYDVKM. The CDR3 has 14 amino acids. Trimming took 7 bases from V and 10 from J, leaving 17 bases between them. This clonotype was observed at least ten times. Its cognate antigen is unknown. By two-round multiplex PCR, the TCR beta CDR3 was amplified from genomic DNA. Initially, in first-round PCR, primers specific to each TRBV and TRBJ gene were used. In TCRdb, the multiplex PCR reads were re-called with MiXCR into one record per CDR3 protein. Here the sample spans fewer than 35,000 distinct CDR3 sequences, around 31% being singletons. The receptor was isolated from a donor at least 50 years old with non-small cell lung cancer. The source material was PBMCs, sampled before or after stereotactic body radiation therapy (not recorded which). The gene calls are TRBV28 and TRBJ1-6, with D possibly being TRBD1 (6 bases). The CDR3 nucleotides are TGTGCCAGCAACCTACAGGGAATGGGGTCACCCCTCCACTTT. Translating it yields CASNLQGMGSPLHF.